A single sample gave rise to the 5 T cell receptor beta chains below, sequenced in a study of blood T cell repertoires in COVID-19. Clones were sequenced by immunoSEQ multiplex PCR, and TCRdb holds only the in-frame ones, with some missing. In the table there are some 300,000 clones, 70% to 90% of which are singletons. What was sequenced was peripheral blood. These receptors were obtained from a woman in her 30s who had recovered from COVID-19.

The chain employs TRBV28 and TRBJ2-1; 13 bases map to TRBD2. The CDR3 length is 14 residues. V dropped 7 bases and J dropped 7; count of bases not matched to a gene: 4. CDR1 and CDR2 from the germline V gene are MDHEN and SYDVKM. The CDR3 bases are TGTGCCAGCATAGGACTAGCGGGGGAGAATGAGCAGTTCTTC. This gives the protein CASIGLAGENEQFF.

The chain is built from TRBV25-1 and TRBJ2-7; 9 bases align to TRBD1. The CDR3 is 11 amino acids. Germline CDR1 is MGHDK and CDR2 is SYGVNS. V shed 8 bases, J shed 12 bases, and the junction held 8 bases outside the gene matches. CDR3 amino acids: CASGRTGESYF. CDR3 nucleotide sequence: TGTGCCAGCGGAAGGACAGGGGAATCGTACTTC.

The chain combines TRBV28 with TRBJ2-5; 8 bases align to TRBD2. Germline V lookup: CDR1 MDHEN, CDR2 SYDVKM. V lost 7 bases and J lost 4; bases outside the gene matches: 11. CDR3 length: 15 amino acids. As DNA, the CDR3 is TGTGCCAGCACTACACCTCGGGGGGGCGGAGAGACCCAGTACTTC. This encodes CASTTPRGGGETQYF.

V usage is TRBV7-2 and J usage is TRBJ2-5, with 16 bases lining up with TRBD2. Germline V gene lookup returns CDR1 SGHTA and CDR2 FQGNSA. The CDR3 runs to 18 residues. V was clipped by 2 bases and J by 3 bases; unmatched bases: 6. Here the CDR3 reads CASSLRGTSGGGKETQYF. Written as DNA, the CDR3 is TGTGCCAGCAGCTTACGAGGGACTAGCGGGGGGGGAAAAGAGACCCAGTACTTC.

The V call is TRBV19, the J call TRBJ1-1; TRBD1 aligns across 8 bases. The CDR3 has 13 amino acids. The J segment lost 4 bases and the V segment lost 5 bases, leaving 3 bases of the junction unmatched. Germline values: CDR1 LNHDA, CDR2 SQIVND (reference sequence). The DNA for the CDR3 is TGTGCCAGTAGTTTGACAGGGGCCACTGAAGCTTTCTTT. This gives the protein CASSLTGATEAFF.